Shown below are 14 T cell receptor beta chains from a single sample sequenced in a study of blood T cell repertoires in COVID-19. Assay: immunoSEQ multiplex PCR; the TCRdb copy retains only in-frame clones and omits some. This repertoire shows 210,000 or so clones, 70% to 90% found once; its top ten account for 2.7%. The sample comprised peripheral blood. Receptor source: a young man with COVID-19, enrolled during active disease.

The chain joins TRBV6-2 or TRBV6-3 to TRBJ1-2, with a tentative D call TRBD1 (6 bases). V was shortened by 4 bases and J by 4 bases, with 7 bases between the two germline ends. CDR3 length: 12 amino acids. From germline, CDR1 is MNHEY and CDR2 SVGEGT. The CDR3 sequence is CASSLTGYGYTF. The CDR3 coding sequence is TGTGCCAGCAGTTTGACAGGCTATGGCTACACCTTC.

This clone was picked up one time. This rearrangement joins TRBV7-3 to TRBJ2-5; D not certain. The CDR3 extends over 13 amino acids. Germline V gives CDR1 SGHTA, CDR2 FQGTGA. V was cut by 2 bases and J by 2 bases, with 6 bases left in between. This chain's CDR3 is CASSLYNQETQYF. DNA of the CDR3: TGTGCCAGCAGCTTATACAATCAAGAGACCCAGTACTTC.

V and J are TRBV7-9 and TRBJ2-7; D not certain. CDR3 size: 11 residues. Germline V lookup: CDR1 SEHNR, CDR2 FQNEAQ (reference sequence). The V gene lost 5 bases and the J gene lost 7 bases, with 9 bases spanning the gap. This CDR3 is CASSLEREQYF. DNA of the CDR3: TGTGCCAGCAGCCTGGAGAGAGAGCAGTACTTC.

The gene calls are TRBV18 and TRBJ2-1; the match to TRBD1 covers 7 bases. Losses at the gene ends were 5 bases for V and 8 bases for J; bases not matched to a gene: 12. Germline values: CDR1 KGHSH, CDR2 LQKENI. CDR3 length: 15 residues. CDR3 in DNA: TGTGCCAGCTCAGGGTTTGCGACAGGGCTAGATGAGCAGTTCTTC. Translated: CASSGFATGLDEQFF.

The gene calls are TRBV6-5 and TRBJ1-4, with TRBD1 matching over 12 bases. The germline CDR1 and CDR2 sequences are MNHEY and SVGAGI. The CDR3 extends over 16 amino acids. V was clipped by 2 bases and J by 12 bases; unmatched bases: 10. The CDR3 sequence is CASSYVAGTGGAELFF. CDR3 bases: TGTGCCAGCAGTTACGTCGCCGGGACAGGGGGCGCGGAACTGTTTTTT.

The chain has TRBV18 and TRBJ1-2; 8 nucleotides align to TRBD1. The CDR3 has 13 amino acids. Per the germline V gene, CDR1 is KGHSH and CDR2 is LQKENI. J was trimmed by 8 bases and V by 2 bases; bases with no gene match: 4. CDR3 in amino acids: CASSPKDRGGYTF. CDR3 coding DNA: TGTGCCAGCTCACCAAAAGACAGGGGCGGCTACACCTTC.

The rearrangement links TRBV10-3 to TRBJ1-1; a weak D match, TRBD1 (6 bases). The germline V and J ends were trimmed by 7 bases and 1 base, with 10 bases remaining between them. Looked up from germline, CDR1 is ENHRY and CDR2 is SYGVKD. This CDR3 is built from 13 residues. CDR3 amino acids: CAITTDRNTEAFF. The DNA of the CDR3 is TGTGCCATCACCACGGACAGGAACACTGAAGCTTTCTTT.

The chain links TRBV18 to TRBJ2-3; D is perhaps TRBD1 (6 bases). The CDR3 extends over 15 amino acids. The V gene's germline CDR1 is KGHSH and CDR2 LQKENI. V was trimmed by 2 bases and J by 3 bases, leaving 12 bases between them. CDR3 region: CASSPRGTLTDTQYF. CDR3 nucleotides: TGTGCCAGCTCACCAAGGGGGACCCTTACAGATACGCAGTATTTT.

This clone was observed a single time. V usage is TRBV7-2 and J usage is TRBJ2-3; 11 nucleotides line up with TRBD2. V shed 7 bases and J 2 bases; nucleotides not matched to a gene: 8. This CDR3 has 16 residues. The germline gives CDR1 SGHTA, CDR2 FQGNSA. The chain's CDR3 is CASKLAGALLTDTQYF. CDR3 nucleotide sequence: TGTGCCAGCAAACTAGCGGGGGCCCTTCTCACAGATACGCAGTATTTT.

This chain joins TRBV12-2 and TRBJ1-1; TRBD1, the D gene given by the table, was not confirmed from the DNA. TRBV12-2 is listed as a pseudogene. The CDR3 is 13 residues long. In nucleotides, the CDR3 is TGTGCAAGTCGCTTAGGGAGGACAGTTGAAGCTTTCTTT. Its translation: CASRLGRTVEAFF.

V usage is TRBV20-1 and J usage is TRBJ2-7, with D unresolved. Per germline, CDR1 DFQATT and CDR2 SNEGSKA (reference sequence). CDR3 length: 12 amino acids. The V end lost 3 bases, the J end lost 2 bases, and 8 bases lay between the germline ends. As DNA, the CDR3 is TGCAGTGCTAGTTCACAGACCTACGAGCAGTACTTC. Translation gives CSASSQTYEQYF.

The chain links TRBV19 to TRBJ2-7; D unresolved. The CDR3 length is 14 residues. The V gene's germline CDR1 is LNHDA and CDR2 SQIVND (reference sequence). Trimming took 3 bases from V and 5 from J, leaving 14 bases between them. The CDR3 DNA sequence: TGTGCCAGTAGTATGGTTAGTGTTGATGACGAGCAGTACTTC. Translation gives CASSMVSVDDEQYF.

This chain connects TRBV28 to TRBJ2-7, with D tentatively TRBD1 (6 bases). The V gene lost 8 bases and the J gene lost 0 bases, with 14 bases spanning the gap. From germline, CDR1 is MDHEN and CDR2 SYDVKM. The CDR3 spans 14 residues. Written as DNA, the CDR3 is TGTGCCAGCGTACCAGGGGCGAGCTCCTACGAGCAGTACTTC. It specifies CASVPGASSYEQYF.

The chain carries TRBV7-2 and TRBJ2-2, with 9 nucleotides matching TRBD2. CDR1 SGHTA and CDR2 FQGNSA come from the germline V gene. CDR3 length: 16 amino acids. J was trimmed by 4 bases and V by 2 bases; bases with no gene match: 5. CDR3 DNA sequence: TGTGCCAGCAGCTTACCACCTAGCGGGGTCACCGGGGAGCTGTTTTTT. This encodes CASSLPPSGVTGELFF. Variable domain in full (rest from reference TRBV7-2 and TRBJ2-2): GAGVSQSPSNKVTEKGKDVELRCDPISGHTALYWYRQSLGQGLEFLIYFQGNSAPDKSGLPSDRFSAERTGGSVSTLTIQRTQQEDSAVYLCASSLPPSGVTGELFFGEGSRLTVL.